The T cell receptor beta chain under discussion was sequenced for a study of siplizumab effects on memory and regulatory T cells. TCRdb's copy holds only in-frame clones and misses some; the assay was immunoSEQ multiplex PCR. The profile shows roughly 50,000 clones, about 94% of them singletons. The CDR3 sequence is 16 residues long. After removal of 3 bases from V and 2 bases from J, the junction contained 7 bases not matched to a gene. Germline-derived CDR1 and CDR2 are MNHNS and SASEGT. The chain couples TRBV6-1 to TRBJ2-1, with 7 bases that match TRBD2. What was sequenced was CD8+ T cells sorted from blood. This clonotype was sampled from a human donor in good health. The CDR3 coding sequence is TGTGCCAGCAGTGATGCACTAGCGCCGACCTACAATGAGCAGTTCTTC. It codes for CASSDALAPTYNEQFF.